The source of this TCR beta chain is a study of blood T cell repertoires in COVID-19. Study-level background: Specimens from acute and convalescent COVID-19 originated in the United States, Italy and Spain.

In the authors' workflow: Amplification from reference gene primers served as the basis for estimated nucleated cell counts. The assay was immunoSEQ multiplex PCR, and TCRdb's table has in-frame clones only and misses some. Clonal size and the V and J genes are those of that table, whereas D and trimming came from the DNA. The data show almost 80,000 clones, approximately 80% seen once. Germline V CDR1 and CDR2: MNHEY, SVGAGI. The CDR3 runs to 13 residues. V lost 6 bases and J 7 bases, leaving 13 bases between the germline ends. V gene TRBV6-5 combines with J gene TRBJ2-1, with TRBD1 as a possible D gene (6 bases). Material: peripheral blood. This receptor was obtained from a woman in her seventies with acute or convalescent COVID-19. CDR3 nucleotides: TGTGCCAGCAGCCCAGGGGCGTGGAATGAGCAGTTCTTC. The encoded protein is CASSPGAWNEQFF.